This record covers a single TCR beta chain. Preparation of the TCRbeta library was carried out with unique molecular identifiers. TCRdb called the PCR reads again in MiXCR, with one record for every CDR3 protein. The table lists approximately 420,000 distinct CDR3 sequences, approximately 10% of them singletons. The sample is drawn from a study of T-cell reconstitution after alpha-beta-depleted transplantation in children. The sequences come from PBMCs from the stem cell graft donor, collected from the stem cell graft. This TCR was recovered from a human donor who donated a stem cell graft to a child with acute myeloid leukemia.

CDR3 amino acids: CASSSGQGSPTAFF. As DNA, the CDR3 is TGTGCCAGCAGTTCGGGACAGGGCAGCCCCACAGCTTTCTTT. The V gene is TRBV6-5, the J gene TRBJ1-1, with TRBD1 identical over 9 bases. Germline lookup yields CDR1 MNHEY and CDR2 SVGAGI. The CDR3 spans 14 residues. The J segment lost 10 bases and the V segment lost 4 bases, leaving 10 bases of the junction unmatched.